This T cell receptor beta chain emerged from a study of T-cell memory formation after mild COVID-19. TCRdb processed the 5' RACE reads anew with MiXCR; each CDR3 protein has one entry. The sample shows about 390,000 distinct CDR3 sequences, around 20% of them seen only once. CDR3 size: 12 residues. Germline V CDR1 and CDR2: SEHNR, FQNEAQ (reference sequence). V was cut by 4 bases and J by 6 bases, with 10 bases left in between. This clonotype was observed a few times. This chain uses TRBV7-9 with TRBJ2-7; TRBD1 is a possible D gene (6 bases). This clonotype was obtained from an adult woman who had mild COVID-19 (a few samples of this study predate the infection). Cell type and time point are not known. The sequenced sample consisted of PBMCs or a T cell subset sorted from them (not recorded which). CDR3 sequence (DNA): TGTGCCAGCAGCTCGGACAGTATCGAGCAGTACTTC. Its protein is CASSSDSIEQYF.